Presented here are 5 T cell receptor beta chains from one specimen sequenced in a study of technical replicates of blood from several donors. Sequencing was performed with immunoSEQ multiplex PCR; in TCRdb, only in-frame clones are kept and a portion is missing. The table records some 70,000 clones, about 89% of them present only once. Specimen: PBMCs. The receptors stem from a human donor in good health. Some clones in this sample may be carry-over from other donors' samples.

This clone appeared a single time. The chain employs TRBV5-1 and TRBJ1-1, with 10 positions matching TRBD1. Trimming removed 4 bases from V and 3 bases from J; junction bases left unmatched: 12. The CDR3 sequence is 17 residues long. CDR1 is SGHRS, CDR2 YFSETQ, per germline. The CDR3 loop is CASSPRDRGIWDTEAFF. In nucleotides, the CDR3 is TGCGCCAGCAGCCCGAGGGACAGGGGAATCTGGGACACTGAAGCTTTCTTT.

The J gene is TRBJ1-2, the V gene TRBV29-1, with D perhaps matching TRBD1 (5 bases). Deletions cut 0 bases from V and 3 bases from J, with 8 bases between. Germline CDR1 reads SQVTM; CDR2 reads ANQGSEA. The CDR3 contains 13 residues. The CDR3 is CSVEDAGHYGYTF. The CDR3 DNA reads as TGCAGCGTTGAAGATGCAGGGCACTATGGCTACACCTTC.

V is TRBV4-2 and J is TRBJ2-3; TRBD1 agrees at 10 bases. J was trimmed by 3 bases and V by 0 bases; bases with no gene match: 6. Per the germline V gene, CDR1 is LGHNA and CDR2 is YNFKEQ. The CDR3 loop spans 17 amino acids. The CDR3 DNA sequence: TGTGCCAGCAGCCAAGACCCGACAGGGGGCCGGACAGATACGCAGTATTTT. Translating gives CASSQDPTGGRTDTQYF.

The chain is built from TRBV4-1 and TRBJ1-1; 8 positions match TRBD1. Per the germline V gene, CDR1 is MGHRA and CDR2 is YSYEKL. After removal of 1 base from V and 1 base from J, the junction contained 2 bases not matched to a gene. CDR3 length equals 15 residues. CDR3: CASSQVGTGNTEAFF. The CDR3 nucleotides are TGCGCCAGCAGCCAAGTAGGGACAGGGAACACTGAAGCTTTCTTT.

This chain joins TRBV6-1 and TRBJ1-5, with a possible D match to TRBD1 (5 bases). The germline CDR1 and CDR2 sequences are MNHNS and SASEGT. The ends were cut back, 4 bases at V and 3 bases at J, with 13 bases in the middle. The CDR3 extends over 15 amino acids. The DNA for the CDR3 is TGTGCCAGCAGTGTCGACAGACAGCACAATCAGCCCCAGCATTTT. Protein: CASSVDRQHNQPQHF.